This T cell receptor beta chain was documented in a study of shared clonotypes between healthy human individuals (dated by TCRdb to about 2020). About the full investigation: A couple of women and a few men aged 18 to 49 years were included in the cohort. For each donor, CD4 naive and CD4 memory were each given three plates, CD8 naive was given two plates, and CD8 memory was given one plate. To estimate repertoire size and how much clonotype sharing occurs between individuals, the study deeply sequenced the blood TCR repertoires of five or six healthy adults. To increase sequencing depth and limit assay-specific biases, different laboratories used diverse techniques to prepare libraries and sequence TCR repertoires. Per donor, leukapheresis produced somewhere between about 0.94 and 10 billion PBMCs.

Using the deep immunoSEQ assay, multiplex PCR amplified TCR CDR3 regions from genomic DNA. Extracted genomic DNA from each cell subset was spread evenly across all wells of several immunoSEQ 96-well plates, with each plate serving as a replicate. For sorted subsets, each replicate PCR was loaded with 200 ng genomic DNA, equivalent to approximately 33,000 T cell genomes. Purified libraries were measured with a Qubit 3.0 fluorometer, size-checked on a Bioanalyzer 2100, and measured again with the KAPA Library Quantification kit. A separate single-read 150-cycle Illumina NextSeq 550 flow cell was used to sequence each immunoSEQ 96-well plate. In the paper's pipeline: Because the immunoSEQ output included only junctional sequences and no quality scores, the filtering could not be the same as the filtering used for full-length reads. Sequences were annotated with PyIR, a Python wrapper for IgBLAST v1.9, and V/J genes and CDR3 were assigned using IMGT germline references. Reads were filtered out if the reads had weak V/J assignments (E-value above 1e-6), no CDR3, stop codons, out-of-frame junctions, or ambiguous translated residues. V3J clonotypes were defined by identical inferred V gene, J gene, and CDR3 amino acid sequence. The percentage overlap between two repertoires was calculated by dividing the number of shared unique clonotypes by the size of the smaller repertoire. Repertoire richness was assessed with RTK rarefaction, the Chao1 estimator, and Recon v2.1 estimates of unobserved clonotypes. Generation probabilities were computed with OLGA for all TCRbeta clonotypes obtained by the gDNA method from several donors. TCRdb retrieved this table from immuneACCESS and kept in-frame rearrangements only. Not all clones are present; in checked studies, unresolved V genes account for under half, and no reason is known for the remainder. D and trimming were read from the DNA, whereas the V and J calls and clone size are those reported in that table. This sample holds approximately 700,000 clones; around 73% were observed only once. The ten most abundant clones make up 1.5% to 2% of the sample.

The donors were healthy, HIV-negative adults with no recently reported acute infections or vaccinations. Every donor was a Caucasian adult residing in Nashville, Tennessee, USA. CD4+ T cells were enriched through magnetic negative selection, after which naive cells were positively selected on CD45RA and the remaining negative fraction served as the memory subset. Blood was collected by leukapheresis, and PBMCs were isolated by Ficoll-Histopaque density gradient centrifugation and then cryopreserved in liquid nitrogen vapor phase. Analytical flow cytometry was used to check the purity and quantity of every magnetically sorted T cell population. Genomic DNA was isolated from every sorted fraction and measured by UV absorbance on a Nanodrop 2000c. What the work shows at the level of the full study, not this receptor alone: Based on pairwise subsampling, the degree of clonotype sharing among donors was expected to be affected by sequencing depth. Sampling was restricted to blood, and TCR repertoires in tissues likely differ from the TCR repertoires found in blood. When a few donors were compared, the shared fraction of clonotypes was around 5% for naive CD4, roughly 3.3% for naive CD8, more than 2% for memory CD4, and 0.4% for memory CD8. Because the study included only a small number of donors, the genetic and exposure-history diversity represented was limited. Even with the large sequencing depth, rarefaction of the sorted-subset datasets indicated that sequencing was incomplete. Clonotypes shared by all four sorted-subset donors showed higher generation probabilities than non-shared clonotypes. Estimated clonotype richness was generally larger for naive than for memory subsets.

In regard to this clone: Which antigen it targets is not known. The sample holds no much larger clone one base away, and base qualities are not on file.

CDR1 and CDR2, looked up from the germline V gene, are KGHSH and LQKENI. From the cysteine through the phenylalanine, the CDR3 covers 13 amino acids. Only the CDR3 part of the read is kept: 39 bases, read in frame from the first base. V gives up 3 bases and J gives up 8 bases, and the segment between their germline ends measures 10 bases. The clonotype was recovered from a woman aged 25-40 years in good health. The chain uses TRBV18 and TRBJ1-4; no confident D gene assignment can be made. The source material was memory CD4+ T cells sorted from blood. The label giving this sample's cell subset or site can be read as: CD45RA-negative fraction. The nucleotide sequence is TGTGCCAGCTCACCCAACTCGGGGGAAAAACTGTTTTTT. Translated, this gives CASSPNSGEKLFF.